These 11 T cell receptor beta chains share one sample of origin, sequenced in a study of blood T cell repertoires in COVID-19. The repertoire was sequenced with immunoSEQ multiplex PCR; TCRdb's copy has only in-frame clones and lacks some. The top ten hold about 10% of the sample, which has over 200,000 clones, 86% seen once. The sample taken for sequencing was peripheral blood. The receptors originated from a man in his forties who had recovered from COVID-19.

The V call is TRBV25-1, the J call TRBJ2-3; 7 positions agree with TRBD1. V dropped 5 bases and J dropped 3; count of bases not matched to a gene: 5. The CDR3 length is 14 residues. Per germline, CDR1 MGHDK and CDR2 SYGVNS. The CDR3 DNA sequence: TGTGCCAGCAGTACAGGGGTAGGGACAGATACGCAGTATTTT. This sequence encodes CASSTGVGTDTQYF.

This sequence joins TRBV5-6 and TRBJ2-1; 7 nucleotides line up with TRBD2. The V gene end was trimmed by 4 bases and the J gene end by 1 base; junction bases not matched to a gene: 11. This CDR3 is built from 17 residues. CDR1 is SGHDT and CDR2 is YYEEEE in the germline V gene. The CDR3 protein is CASSPRGSGLSYNEQFF. The DNA of the CDR3 is TGTGCCAGCAGCCCTCGCGGGAGCGGGCTATCCTACAATGAGCAGTTCTTC.

This clone has just one count. The chain carries TRBV6-5 and TRBJ2-1, with D possibly being TRBD2 (5 bases). The CDR3 is 14 residues long. Germline CDR1 MNHEY, CDR2 SVGAGI. V was trimmed by 6 bases and J by 8 bases, leaving 17 bases between them. This CDR3 reads CASRASKGVDEQFF. CDR3 bases: TGTGCCAGCAGAGCCTCCAAGGGAGTGGATGAGCAGTTCTTC.

This chain joins TRBV12-5 and TRBJ1-1; no firm D call. CDR1 and CDR2 (germline): LGHNT, FRNRAP. V was pared by 3 bases and J by 1 base, with 3 bases between. The CDR3 totals 12 residues. CDR3 DNA: TGTGCTAGTGGTTTCTGGAACACTGAAGCTTTCTTT. It yields the protein CASGFWNTEAFF.

The chain uses TRBV2 and TRBJ2-7; D possibly corresponds to TRBD2 (6 bases). The CDR3 covers 16 residues. The germline gives CDR1 SNHLY, CDR2 FYNNEI. Trimming shortened V by 6 bases and J by 2 bases, and 20 bases separated the two germline ends. CDR3 protein: CASRSQGGRFPYEQYF. CDR3 nucleotide sequence: TGTGCCAGCAGATCCCAGGGAGGCAGATTCCCCTACGAGCAGTACTTC.

V usage is TRBV9 and J usage is TRBJ2-1; 11 nucleotides match TRBD2. Trimming at V came to 3 bases and at J to 7 bases, leaving 12 bases not matched to a gene. CDR3 size: 17 residues. The germline gives CDR1 SGDLS, CDR2 YYNGEE. The CDR3 loop is CASSDRLAGGLWNEQFF. The CDR3 nucleotides read TGTGCCAGCAGCGATCGCTTAGCGGGGGGGCTTTGGAATGAGCAGTTCTTC.

The J gene is TRBJ2-1, the V gene TRBV15; 8 bases match TRBD1. The junction had 3 bases not matched to a gene; V was cut back by 0 bases and J by 5 bases. The CDR3 contains 15 residues. Per the germline V gene, CDR1 is LNHNV and CDR2 is YYDKDF (reference sequence). The CDR3 sequence is CATSRDRTGNNEQFF. CDR3 bases: TGTGCCACCAGCAGAGACAGGACAGGGAACAATGAGCAGTTCTTC.

This sequence joins TRBV2 and TRBJ1-5; the match to TRBD1 covers 7 bases. CDR1 SNHLY and CDR2 FYNNEI come from the germline V gene. The J segment lost 3 bases and the V segment lost 6 bases, leaving 5 bases of the junction unmatched. The CDR3 is 14 residues long. The CDR3 nucleotides read TGTGCCAGCAGACCGACAGGGACCAATCAGCCCCAGCATTTT. Protein sequence: CASRPTGTNQPQHF.

The V and J genes are TRBV5-4 and TRBJ2-2; TRBD2 matches at 11 bases. CDR1 is SGHNT, CDR2 YYREEE, per germline (reference sequence). This CDR3 is built from 17 residues. With V trimmed by 4 bases and J by 4 bases, 9 bases remained unmatched. CDR3 amino acids: CASSVIAGGRGTGELFF. The CDR3 coding sequence is TGTGCCAGCAGCGTAATAGCGGGGGGGCGAGGCACCGGGGAGCTGTTTTTT.

The genes are TRBV7-9 and TRBJ2-3; 9 nucleotides line up with TRBD2. V dropped 1 base and J dropped 2; count of bases not matched to a gene: 4. Germline V gene lookup returns CDR1 SEHNR and CDR2 FQNEAQ (reference sequence). CDR3 length: 16 residues. CDR3 in DNA: TGTGCCAGCAGCTTAGGGGAGCGGGAGGCCACAGATACGCAGTATTTT. It is translated as CASSLGEREATDTQYF.

The chain is built from TRBV7-9 and TRBJ1-5; D is perhaps TRBD1 (5 bases). Germline lookup yields CDR1 SEHNR and CDR2 FQNEAQ (reference sequence). This CDR3 is 14 amino acids long. Trimming pared 5 bases from V and 6 bases from J, leaving 14 bases between. The DNA for the CDR3 is TGTGCCAGCAGCGTATCCGGGGGTCGTCAGCCCCAGCATTTT. It codes for CASSVSGGRQPQHF.